What follows are 2 T cell receptor beta chains derived from one specimen sequenced in a study of sequential checkpoint blockade in melanoma. The treatment: randomized to nivolumab then ipilimumab (arm A) or the reverse (arm B). Here immunoSEQ multiplex PCR was the method, and the copy in TCRdb shows in-frame clones only, minus some. The table lists some 3,700 clones, around 20% of them singletons. This specimen consisted of tumor tissue (inferred from file names), obtained from a patient given nivolumab and ipilimumab in sequence. The receptors derive from a human patient with melanoma. Some clones in this sample may be carry-over from other donors' samples.

This clone was seen more than once but under ten times. The rearrangement uses TRBV5-1 and TRBJ1-2; the D is unclear. The germline V gene has CDR1 SGHRS and CDR2 YFSETQ. This CDR3 is built from 14 residues. V lost 0 bases and J lost 8, with 14 bases in between. Here the CDR3 DNA reads TGCGCCAGCAGCTTGGCCGGTAGGGAGTCGGGCTACACCTTC. This codes for CASSLAGRESGYTF.

The J gene is TRBJ2-1, the V gene TRBV11-3; D unclear. The length of the CDR3 is 14 residues. The V end lost 1 base, the J end lost 2 bases, and 6 bases lay between the germline ends. Germline V lookup: CDR1 SGHNT, CDR2 YENEEA. In DNA, the CDR3 is TGTGCCAGCAGCTTAGTGGGCGCCTACAATGAGCAGTTCTTC. The encoded protein is CASSLVGAYNEQFF.